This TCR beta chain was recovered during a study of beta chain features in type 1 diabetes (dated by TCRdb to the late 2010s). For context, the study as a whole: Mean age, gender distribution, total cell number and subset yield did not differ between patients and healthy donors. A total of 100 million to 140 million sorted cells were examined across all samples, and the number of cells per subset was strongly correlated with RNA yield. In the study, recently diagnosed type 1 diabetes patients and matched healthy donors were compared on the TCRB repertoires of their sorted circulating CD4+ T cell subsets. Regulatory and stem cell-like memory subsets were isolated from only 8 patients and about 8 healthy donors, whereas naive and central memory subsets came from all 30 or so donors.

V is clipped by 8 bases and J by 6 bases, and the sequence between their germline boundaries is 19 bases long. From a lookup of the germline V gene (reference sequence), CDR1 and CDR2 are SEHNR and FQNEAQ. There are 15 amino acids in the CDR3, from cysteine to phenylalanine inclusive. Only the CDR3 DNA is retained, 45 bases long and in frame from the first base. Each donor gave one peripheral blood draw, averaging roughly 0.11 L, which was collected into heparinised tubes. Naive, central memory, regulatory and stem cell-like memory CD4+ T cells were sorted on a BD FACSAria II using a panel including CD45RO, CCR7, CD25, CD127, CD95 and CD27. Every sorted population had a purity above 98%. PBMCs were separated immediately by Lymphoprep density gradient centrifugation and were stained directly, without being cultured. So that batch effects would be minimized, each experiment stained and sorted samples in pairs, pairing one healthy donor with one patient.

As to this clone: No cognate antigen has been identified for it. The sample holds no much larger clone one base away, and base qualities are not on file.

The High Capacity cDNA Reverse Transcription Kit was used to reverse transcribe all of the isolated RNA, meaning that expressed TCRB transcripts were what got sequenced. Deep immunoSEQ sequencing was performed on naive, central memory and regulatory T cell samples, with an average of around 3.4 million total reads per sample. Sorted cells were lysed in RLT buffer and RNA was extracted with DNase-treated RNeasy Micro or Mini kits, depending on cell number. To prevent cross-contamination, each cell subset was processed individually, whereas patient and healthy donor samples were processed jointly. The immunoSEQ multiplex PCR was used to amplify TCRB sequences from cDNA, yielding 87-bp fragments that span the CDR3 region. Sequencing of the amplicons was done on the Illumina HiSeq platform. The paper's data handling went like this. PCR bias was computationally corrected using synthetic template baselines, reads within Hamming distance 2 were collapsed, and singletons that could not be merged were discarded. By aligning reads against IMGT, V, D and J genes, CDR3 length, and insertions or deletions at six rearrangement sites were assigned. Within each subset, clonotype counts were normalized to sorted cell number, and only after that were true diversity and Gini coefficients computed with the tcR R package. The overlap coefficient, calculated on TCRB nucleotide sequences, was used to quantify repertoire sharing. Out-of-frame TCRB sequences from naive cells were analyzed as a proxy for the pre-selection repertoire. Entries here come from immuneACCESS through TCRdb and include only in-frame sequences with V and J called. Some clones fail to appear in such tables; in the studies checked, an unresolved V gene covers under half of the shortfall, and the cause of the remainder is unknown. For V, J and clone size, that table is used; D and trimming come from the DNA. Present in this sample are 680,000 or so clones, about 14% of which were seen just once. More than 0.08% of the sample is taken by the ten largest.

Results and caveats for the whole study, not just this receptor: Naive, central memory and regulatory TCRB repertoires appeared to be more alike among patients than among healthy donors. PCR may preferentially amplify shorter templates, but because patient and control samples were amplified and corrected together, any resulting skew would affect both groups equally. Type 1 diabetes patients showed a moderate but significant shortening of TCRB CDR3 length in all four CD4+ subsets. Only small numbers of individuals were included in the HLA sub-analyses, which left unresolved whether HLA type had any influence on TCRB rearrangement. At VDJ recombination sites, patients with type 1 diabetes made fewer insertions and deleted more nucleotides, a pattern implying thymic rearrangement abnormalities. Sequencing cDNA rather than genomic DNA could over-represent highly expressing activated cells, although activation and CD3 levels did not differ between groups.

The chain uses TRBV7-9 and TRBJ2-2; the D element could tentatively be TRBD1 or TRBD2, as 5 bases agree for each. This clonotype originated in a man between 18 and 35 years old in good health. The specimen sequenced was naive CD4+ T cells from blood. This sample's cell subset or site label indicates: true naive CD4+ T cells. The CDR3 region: CASPARGRSSGELFF. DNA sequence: TGTGCCAGCCCCGCTAGGGGACGCTCATCCGGGGAGCTGTTTTTT.